This TCR beta chain was obtained from a study of cytomegalovirus exposure and HLA in healthy donors. This CDR3 comprises 15 residues. Germline loops: CDR1 MDHEN, CDR2 SYDVKM. J was trimmed by 7 bases and V by 5 bases; bases with no gene match: 5. The PCR made use of 60 Vbeta and 13 Jbeta primers. The repertoire was sequenced with immunoSEQ multiplex PCR; TCRdb's copy has only in-frame clones and lacks some. The data contain 130,000 or so clones, 78% of them seen just once; the ten biggest clones take up roughly 5.9%. What was sequenced was PBMCs. The gene calls are TRBV28 and TRBJ2-1; 13 bases agree with TRBD2. This clonotype was obtained from a woman in her thirties or forties in good health and CMV-seronegative. The CDR3 region is CASSPGLAGRNEQFF. CDR3 in DNA: TGTGCCAGCAGTCCGGGACTAGCGGGAAGGAATGAGCAGTTCTTC.